A selection of T cell receptor beta chains follows, all from one sample in a study of CD8+ T cells in alopecia areata. Here immunoSEQ multiplex PCR was the method, and the copy in TCRdb shows in-frame clones only, minus some. This sample has approximately 180,000 clones, with less than 65% found just once. The sample consisted of CD4+ T cells sorted from blood, taken at week 24, from a patient treated with tofacitinib. The receptor source for this set is a human donor with alopecia areata. CDR3s include the opening cysteine and the closing phenylalanine or tryptophan. Each record gives: V gene, clone size, D gene, J gene, CDR3 protein, CDR3 DNA. A D gene is named only where the DNA matches it firmly. Clone size appears in some rows only: once, few, many, or a class for an expanded clone.

TRBV30	.	TRBD1	TRBJ1-4	CAWRVKGQPNEKLFF	TGTGCCTGGAGAGTAAAGGGACAGCCTAATGAAAAACTGTTTTTT
TRBV5-4	.	.	TRBJ1-2	CASSPPDGYGYTF	TGTGCCAGCAGCCCCCCGGACGGCTATGGCTACACCTTC
TRBV13	.	.	TRBJ2-5	CASSPPVAETQYF	TGTGCCAGCAGCCCACCCGTGGCCGAGACCCAGTACTTC
TRBV7-2	few	.	TRBJ2-3	CASSLGLERTQYF	TGTGCCAGCAGCTTAGGTCTGGAGAGGACGCAGTATTTT
TRBV5-6	.	.	TRBJ1-2	CASSVGTSGYTF	TGTGCCAGCAGCGTGGGGACATCAGGCTACACCTTC
TRBV30	.	.	TRBJ2-1	CAWAEASLSRQFF	TGTGCCTGGGCAGAGGCTAGCCTTTCCCGGCAGTTCTTC
TRBV4-1	.	.	TRBJ1-1	CASSQDRGPGGTEAFF	TGCGCCAGCAGCCAAGACCGGGGCCCGGGTGGCACTGAAGCTTTCTTT
TRBV5-1	.	.	TRBJ2-1	CASSVGSSSYNEQFF	TGCGCCAGCAGCGTGGGTAGTAGCTCCTACAATGAGCAGTTCTTC
TRBV10-3	few	.	TRBJ1-6	CAISESSRENSPLHF	TGTGCCATCAGTGAGTCGTCGCGCGAAAATTCACCCCTCCACTTT
TRBV29-1	.	.	TRBJ1-2	CSVEGGYGYTF	TGCAGCGTTGAAGGAGGCTATGGCTACACCTTC
TRBV29-1	.	.	TRBJ1-4	CSVAWTTNEKLFF	TGCAGCGTTGCCTGGACAACTAATGAAAAACTGTTTTTT
TRBV29-1	few	TRBD1	TRBJ1-4	CSVATGGEYEKLFF	TGCAGCGTTGCGACAGGGGGAGAGTATGAAAAACTGTTTTTT
TRBV6-6	.	TRBD1	TRBJ1-6	CASTDRDRYYNSPLHF	TGTGCCAGCACCGACCGGGACAGATACTATAATTCACCCCTCCACTTT
TRBV30	.	.	TRBJ2-2	CAWSVRSTGELFF	TGTGCCTGGAGTGTAAGGTCAACCGGGGAGCTGTTTTTT
TRBV5-1	.	.	TRBJ2-1	CASSLEGPSSYNEQFF	TGCGCCAGCAGCTTGGAAGGACCGAGCTCCTACAATGAGCAGTTCTTC
TRBV5-1	.	TRBD2	TRBJ2-3	CASSEGLAGDEQYF	TGCGCCAGCAGCGAGGGACTAGCGGGGGATGAGCAGTATTTT
TRBV10-3	.	.	TRBJ2-6	CASSDGSSGANVLTF	TGTGCCAGCAGTGACGGCAGCTCTGGGGCCAACGTCCTGACTTTC
TRBV29-1	.	TRBD1	TRBJ2-2	CSVERGTGVNTGELFF	TGCAGCGTTGAACGGGGGACAGGAGTGAACACCGGGGAGCTGTTTTTT
TRBV7-3	.	.	TRBJ1-1	CASSLSSGMNTEAFF	TGTGCCAGCAGCTTAAGTAGCGGGATGAACACTGAAGCTTTCTTT
TRBV29-1	.	TRBD1	TRBJ2-7	CSVREGTGADEQYF	TGCAGCGTTCGGGAGGGGACAGGGGCGGACGAGCAGTACTTC
TRBV18	many	.	TRBJ2-7	CASSPGPPKGQYF	TGTGCCAGCTCGCCTGGACCCCCGAAAGGGCAGTACTTC
TRBV30	.	.	TRBJ2-2	CAWSDGNSGELFF	TGTGCCTGGAGCGACGGTAATTCCGGGGAGCTGTTTTTT
TRBV7-3	.	.	TRBJ2-1	CASSDPPGEQFF	TGTGCCAGCAGCGACCCCCCAGGAGAGCAGTTCTTC
TRBV5-1	.	.	TRBJ1-4	CASSLGGSVEKLFF	TGCGCCAGCAGCTTGGGAGGGAGCGTTGAAAAACTGTTTTTT
TRBV30	.	.	TRBJ1-1	CAWSVGMNTEAFF	TGTGCCTGGAGTGTAGGAATGAACACTGAAGCTTTCTTT
TRBV30	.	.	TRBJ1-5	CAWSVAGYDQPQHF	TGTGCCTGGAGTGTAGCAGGGTATGATCAGCCCCAGCATTTT
TRBV2	.	.	TRBJ2-3	CASWDVGISTDTQYF	TGTGCCAGTTGGGACGTTGGAATTAGCACAGATACGCAGTATTTT
TRBV19	few	.	TRBJ1-1	CASSLVVGAEAFF	TGTGCCAGTAGTTTGGTTGTCGGGGCTGAAGCTTTCTTT
TRBV5-6	few	.	TRBJ1-5	CASSYGLQGDQPQHF	TGTGCCAGCAGCTACGGGCTACAAGGGGATCAGCCCCAGCATTTT
TRBV5-6	.	.	TRBJ1-1	CASIQGTEAFF	TGTGCCAGTATTCAAGGAACTGAAGCTTTCTTT
TRBV5-1	few	.	TRBJ1-5	CASSLASGGNQPQHF	TGCGCCAGCAGCTTGGCCTCGGGGGGCAATCAGCCCCAGCATTTT
TRBV6-5	.	TRBD1	TRBJ1-2	CASSDTGGGYGYTF	TGTGCCAGCAGCGATACAGGGGGTGGCTATGGCTACACCTTC
TRBV6-6	few	.	TRBJ2-3	CASSSLGDTQYF	TGTGCCAGCAGTTCTTTGGGGGATACGCAGTATTTT
TRBV2	.	.	TRBJ1-1	CASSEFAGNTEAFF	TGTGCCAGCAGTGAATTCGCGGGGAACACTGAAGCTTTCTTT
TRBV4-3	.	.	TRBJ2-3	CASSQGVLLNSDTQYF	TGCGCCAGCAGCCAAGGGGTACTCCTTAATTCAGATACGCAGTATTTT
TRBV5-6	.	.	TRBJ2-7	CASSSLSEQYF	TGTGCCAGCAGCTCCCTAAGTGAGCAGTACTTC
TRBV7-2	few	.	TRBJ1-2	CASSTVTGQPTYGYTF	TGTGCCAGCAGCACTGTAACCGGACAGCCGACTTATGGCTACACCTTC
TRBV4-3	.	.	TRBJ2-5	CASSQDLLAPRKTQYF	TGCGCCAGCAGCCAAGATTTGCTAGCGCCGAGGAAGACCCAGTACTTC
TRBV30	.	TRBD1	TRBJ2-2	CAWSEGQTNTGELFF	TGTGCCTGGAGTGAGGGACAGACGAACACCGGGGAGCTGTTTTTT
TRBV4-3	.	.	TRBJ1-5	CASSIVPRKTLRQPQHF	TGCGCCAGCAGTATTGTCCCCCGGAAGACCTTGAGGCAGCCCCAGCATTTT
TRBV25-1	.	TRBD1	TRBJ1-2	CASSERQGRGGYTF	TGTGCTAGCAGTGAACGACAGGGCAGAGGAGGCTACACCTTC
TRBV29-1	.	.	TRBJ2-3	CSVEDLRGDTQYF	TGCAGCGTTGAAGACCTAAGAGGGGATACGCAGTATTTT
TRBV5-1	.	.	TRBJ2-3	CASSLAPSGGTDTQYF	TGCGCCAGCAGCTTGGCCCCATCGGGGGGCACAGATACGCAGTATTTT
TRBV25-1	.	TRBD1	TRBJ1-1	CASSEFTGAPVGTEAFF	TGTGCCAGCAGTGAATTCACAGGGGCACCCGTGGGAACTGAAGCTTTCTTT
TRBV9	.	TRBD2	TRBJ2-1	CASSPRGGPGNEQFF	TGTGCCAGCAGCCCCCGCGGGGGGCCGGGGAATGAGCAGTTCTTC
TRBV29-1	.	.	TRBJ2-1	CSVEGGPNEQFF	TGCAGCGTTGAAGGGGGGCCGAATGAGCAGTTCTTC
TRBV5-6	few	TRBD1	TRBJ2-7	CASSLGQGSYEQYF	TGTGCCAGCAGCTTGGGACAGGGCTCCTACGAGCAGTACTTC
TRBV29-1	.	.	TRBJ1-5	CSVEEGSGAGPQHF	TGCAGCGTTGAAGAAGGCAGCGGTGCGGGGCCCCAGCATTTT
TRBV4-3	.	.	TRBJ2-7	CASSQDRDNLGYEQYF	TGCGCCAGCAGCCAAGATCGGGACAACCTCGGGTACGAGCAGTACTTC
TRBV7-2	.	.	TRBJ1-1	CASSFRGYDTEAFF	TGTGCCAGCAGCTTCAGGGGCTACGACACTGAAGCTTTCTTT
TRBV7-9	.	.	TRBJ1-1	CASSQIRVLADEAFF	TGTGCCAGCAGTCAGATCAGGGTGCTTGCCGATGAAGCTTTCTTT
TRBV7-2	many	.	TRBJ2-7	CASSLNTRRYEQYF	TGTGCCAGCAGCCTCAATACACGGCGGTACGAGCAGTACTTC